Each of the 22 T cell receptor beta chains below was sequenced from the same sample in a study of T cell responses to AZD1222 COVID-19 vaccine (dated by TCRdb to about 2021). The time point label corresponds to: baseline before first vaccination. To prepare the library, the immunoSEQ multiplex PCR assay was applied. TCRdb provides this immuneACCESS table in a form limited to in-frame rearrangements. Some clones are lacking; in checked studies, under half of them reflect an unresolved V gene, and why the rest are absent is not known. This sample is represented by about 120,000 clones; about 89% of them were singletons. The top ten constitute roughly 4.5% of the sample. Sample: peripheral blood, taken on day 0 of AZD1222 vaccination. Source of these receptors: an adult in good health.

The chain recombines TRBV5-1 with TRBJ2-2, with D unclear. The germline V gene has CDR1 SGHRS and CDR2 YFSETQ. The CDR3 sequence is 14 residues long. V shed 1 base and J shed 3 bases, with 7 bases lying between them. Here the CDR3 reads CASSLNRDTGELFF. CDR3 DNA: TGCGCCAGCAGCTTGAACCGAGACACCGGGGAGCTGTTTTTT. The complete variable domain, with remaining parts taken from reference TRBV5-1 and TRBJ2-2, reads KAGVTQTPRYLIKTRGQQVTLSCSPISGHRSVSWYQQTPGQGLQFLFEYFSETQRNKGNFPGRFSGRQFSNSRSEMNVSTLELGDSALYLCASSLNRDTGELFFGEGSRLTVL.

The chain employs TRBV30 and TRBJ1-6, with 11 positions matching TRBD1. Per the germline V gene, CDR1 is GTSNPN and CDR2 is SVGIG (reference sequence). The CDR3 has 16 residues. V gave up 4 bases and J gave up 7 bases; unmatched junction bases: 9. The CDR3, as DNA: TGTGCCTGGAACTCCGGGACAGGGGGTTTCAATTCACCCCTCCACTTT. It encodes CAWNSGTGGFNSPLHF. Based on the CDR3 plus reference TRBV30 and TRBJ1-6, the full variable domain is SQTIHQWPATLVQPVGSPLSLECTVEGTSNPNLYWYRQAAGRGLQLLFYSVGIGQISSEVPQNLSASRPQDRQFILSSKKLLLSDSGFYLCAWNSGTGGFNSPLHFGNGTRLTVT.

The chain is built from TRBV9 and TRBJ2-3; no clear D. The CDR3 contains 15 residues. Per germline, CDR1 SGDLS and CDR2 YYNGEE. V lost 4 bases and J lost 6, with 18 bases in between. The CDR3 loop is CASSPAPFTSDTQYF. In nucleotides, the CDR3 is TGTGCCAGCAGCCCCGCCCCATTTACGTCGGATACGCAGTATTTT. The variable domain in full, with the rest retrieved from reference TRBV9 and TRBJ2-3, is DSGVTQTPKHLITATGQRVTLRCSPRSGDLSVYWYQQSLDQGLQFLIQYYNGEERAKGNILERFSAQQFPDLHSELNLSSLELGDSALYFCASSPAPFTSDTQYFGPGTRLTVL.

V usage is TRBV7-2 and J usage is TRBJ1-2, with D maybe TRBD1 (6 bases). Trimming pared 4 bases from V and 1 base from J, leaving 10 bases between. The CDR3 has 14 residues. Germline V gene data show CDR1 as SGHTA and CDR2 as FQGNSA. CDR3 sequence reads: CASSWQGSNYGYTF. CDR3 nucleotides: TGTGCCAGCAGCTGGCAGGGGAGTAACTATGGCTACACCTTC.

This rearrangement joins TRBV18 to TRBJ2-1; 8 nucleotides align to TRBD1. Germline CDR1 is KGHSH and CDR2 is LQKENI. The CDR3 has 16 amino acids. V dropped 6 bases and J dropped 0; count of bases not matched to a gene: 7. The DNA for the CDR3 is TGTGCCAGCTCTGCGGGACAGGCCAGCTCCTACAATGAGCAGTTCTTC. Amino acids: CASSAGQASSYNEQFF.

The gene calls are TRBV25-1 and TRBJ1-5, with a tentative D call TRBD1 (6 bases). Trimming removed 8 bases at V and 0 bases at J, with 8 bases between. The CDR3 sequence is 13 residues long. The V gene's germline CDR1 is MGHDK and CDR2 SYGVNS. CDR3 DNA: TGTGCCAGCGAGGGGGGTAGCAATCAGCCCCAGCATTTT. Translating gives CASEGGSNQPQHF.

The rearrangement joins TRBV28 to TRBJ2-6; possible D gene TRBD2, 7 bases. This CDR3 contains 15 residues. V dropped 3 bases and J dropped 4 bases, with 10 bases sitting between them. Germline CDR1 and CDR2: MDHEN and SYDVKM. Here the CDR3 DNA reads TGTGCCAGCAGTTTCCGGGGGGCAGGGGCCAACGTCCTGACTTTC. Its translation is CASSFRGAGANVLTF.

CDR3 in amino acids: CASSPRGGPNTGELFF. The CDR3 DNA is TGTGCCAGCAGCCCCCGGGGGGGACCCAACACCGGGGAGCTGTTTTTT. The chain recombines TRBV7-2 with TRBJ2-2; 8 positions agree with TRBD2. The CDR3 consists of 16 residues. With 5 bases clipped from V and 2 bases from J, the junction kept 7 bases outside the gene matches. Germline CDR1 SGHTA, CDR2 FQGNSA.

The chain is built from TRBV7-3 and TRBJ1-2; D is unclear. CDR1 SGHTA and CDR2 FQGTGA come from the germline V gene. This CDR3 has 13 residues. Trimming pared 6 bases from V and 0 bases from J, leaving 8 bases between. CDR3 sequence reads: CASSRGTNYGYTF. As DNA, the CDR3 is TGTGCCAGCAGTCGAGGGACTAACTATGGCTACACCTTC.

The V and J genes are TRBV5-1 and TRBJ1-6; a weak D match, TRBD1 (5 bases). The CDR3 consists of 22 residues. CDR1 is SGHRS, CDR2 YFSETQ, per germline. The ends were cut back, 9 bases at V and 7 bases at J, with 41 bases in the middle. CDR3 sequence (DNA): TGCGCCATCCCTAGAAATTTCCGGGACCCAAATTCACCCCTCCACCCAAATTCACCCCTCCACTTT. Protein: CAIPRNFRDPNSPLHPNSPLHF.

The chain uses TRBV7-3 and TRBJ2-1; D perhaps matches TRBD1 (5 bases). CDR1 is SGHTA and CDR2 is FQGTGA in the germline V gene. V was trimmed by 4 bases and J by 7 bases, leaving 17 bases between them. This CDR3 comprises 15 residues. The DNA of the CDR3 is TGTGCCAGCAGCTCACGTGCAGGGTTTGGAAATGAGCAGTTCTTC. As protein: CASSSRAGFGNEQFF.

The V call is TRBV7-2, the J call TRBJ2-2; D is uncertain. Germline V gene data show CDR1 as SGHTA and CDR2 as FQGNSA. The CDR3 has 14 residues. V was trimmed by 5 bases and J by 5 bases, leaving 12 bases between them. The CDR3 loop reads CASSQHSQTGELFF. Written as DNA, the CDR3 is TGTGCCAGCAGCCAGCACTCCCAGACCGGGGAGCTGTTTTTT.

This clone was observed a single time. This chain connects TRBV7-2 to TRBJ2-7; D not resolved. CDR1 SGHTA and CDR2 FQGNSA come from the germline V gene. The CDR3 is 13 residues long. The V and J ends lost 5 bases and 3 bases respectively, with 11 bases between them. CDR3 DNA sequence: TGTGCCAGCAGCCCTATCGGAAGCTACGAGCAGTACTTC. Translated, it gives CASSPIGSYEQYF.

Notes on this clone: A junction end diverges from the germline sequence, so it may reflect a read error. The chain recombines TRBV7-7 with TRBJ2-1, with a weak D call TRBD1 (6 bases). The germline V gene has CDR1 SSHAT and CDR2 FNYEAQ (reference sequence). The CDR3 covers 18 residues. The CDR3 DNA is TGTGCTAGCAGCGCAACCGTGGGGACACAGAGCTCCTACAATGAGCAGTTCTTC. Its translation: CASSATVGTQSSYNEQFF.

The chain employs TRBV11-1 and TRBJ2-7; possibly TRBD2 for D (5 bases). Between the trimmed V and J ends, which lost 5 bases and 0 bases, there was a span of 14 bases. CDR3 size: 15 residues. The germline V gene has CDR1 SGHAT and CDR2 FQDESV (reference sequence). The CDR3 protein is CASSLLGMTSYEQYF. CDR3 bases: TGTGCCAGCAGCCTCCTCGGGATGACCTCCTACGAGCAGTACTTC.

A note on this clone: Other DNA sequences within the sample encode an identical CDR3. DNA of the CDR3: TGTGCCAGCAGTTTATCAGGGGACTATGGCTACACCTTC. Translating it yields CASSLSGDYGYTF. The V call is TRBV12-3 or TRBV12-4, the J call TRBJ1-2; D may be TRBD1 (6 bases). The CDR3 is 13 amino acids. Deletions cut 2 bases from V and 3 bases from J, with 7 bases between.

The V gene is TRBV6-2 or TRBV6-3, the J gene TRBJ2-5, with 8 bases lining up with TRBD1. Germline V gives CDR1 MNHEY, CDR2 SVGEGT. This CDR3 is built from 15 residues. Trimming cost V 0 bases and J 5 bases; bases outside gene matches: 5. The DNA of the CDR3 is TGTGCCAGCAGTTACTCGGCAGGGGGCTCGGAGACCCAGTACTTC. It translates to CASSYSAGGSETQYF.

The genes are TRBV19 and TRBJ2-6; 8 nucleotides align to TRBD1. Per the germline V gene, CDR1 is LNHDA and CDR2 is SQIVND (reference sequence). The CDR3 runs to 15 residues. The V segment lost 6 bases and the J segment 6 bases; nucleotides outside the gene matches: 7. CDR3 DNA: TGTGCCAGTAGCCTCCAGACAGGGGCGGCCAACGTCCTGACTTTC. Encoded protein: CASSLQTGAANVLTF. Full variable domain (outside the CDR3, taken from reference TRBV19 and TRBJ2-6): DGGITQSPKYLFRKEGQNVTLSCEQNLNHDAMYWYRQDPGQGLRLIYYSQIVNDFQKGDIAEGYSVSREKKESFPLTVTSAQKNPTAFYLCASSLQTGAANVLTFGAGSRLTVL.

The chain recombines TRBV7-3 with TRBJ2-2; 10 nucleotides line up with TRBD1. Germline V CDR1 and CDR2: SGHTA, FQGTGA. This CDR3 is 15 amino acids long. With 5 bases clipped from V and 4 bases from J, the junction kept 4 bases outside the gene matches. CDR3 coding DNA: TGTGCCAGCAGCCGACAGGGGGCCGGCACCGGGGAGCTGTTTTTT. As protein: CASSRQGAGTGELFF.

The chain employs TRBV7-3 and TRBJ1-2; 8 positions agree with TRBD1. The germline V gene has CDR1 SGHTA and CDR2 FQGTGA. The CDR3 contains 13 residues. The V and J ends lost 3 bases and 7 bases, in that order; junction bases with no gene match: 4. CDR3 bases: TGTGCCAGCAGCTTTCCAGGGGGCGGTGGCTACACCTTC. It codes for CASSFPGGGGYTF.

The V and J genes are TRBV4-3 and TRBJ1-1, with D possibly being TRBD1 (6 bases). CDR1 is LGHNA and CDR2 is YSLEER in the germline V gene. V lost 3 bases to trimming and J lost 8 bases, with 16 bases between them. There are 14 residues in the CDR3. DNA for the CDR3: TGCGCCAGCAGCCAGACTACAGGGACTTGGGAAGCTTTCTTT. Encoded protein: CASSQTTGTWEAFF.

This chain joins TRBV28 and TRBJ1-2, with 9 bases matching TRBD1. The germline V gene has CDR1 MDHEN and CDR2 SYDVKM. This CDR3 contains 12 residues. Germline trimming cut 8 bases from V and 10 bases from J; bases unmatched to any gene: 8. This chain's CDR3 is CASRDRARYYTF. The CDR3 nucleotides are TGTGCCAGCCGGGACAGGGCGAGATACTACACCTTC.